A single sample gave rise to the 17 T cell receptor beta chains below, sequenced in a study of cytomegalovirus exposure and HLA in healthy donors. This table comes from immunoSEQ multiplex PCR, and its TCRdb copy is limited to in-frame clones, with some not included. The table lists about 160,000 clones, roughly 84% of them singletons, with more than 8.5% in the top ten. The specimen was PBMCs. All receptors derive from a man aged 30 to 45 in good health and CMV-seropositive.

Only one count was recorded for this clone. CDR3: CASSPTPGQGVGANVLTF. The CDR3 DNA reads TGTGCCAGCAGCCCAACCCCGGGACAGGGGGTTGGGGCCAACGTCCTGACTTTC. The rearrangement links TRBV11-3 to TRBJ2-6; 11 bases agree with TRBD1. The junction had 9 bases not matched to a gene; V was cut back by 5 bases and J by 3 bases. CDR1 is SGHNT and CDR2 is YENEEA in the germline V gene. CDR3 length equals 18 residues.

The rearrangement uses TRBV4-3 and TRBJ1-2; possibly TRBD1 for D (6 bases). Per germline, CDR1 LGHNA and CDR2 YSLEER. The CDR3 contains 14 residues. V gave up 4 bases and J gave up 4 bases, with 13 bases separating them. DNA of the CDR3: TGCGCCAGCAGCCTATTAGGACAGTCCTATGGCTACACCTTC. Its protein is CASSLLGQSYGYTF.

This clone was observed a handful of times. CDR3 in amino acids: CASSLMGGWKTQYF. The CDR3, as DNA: TGTGCCAGCAGTTTAATGGGGGGGTGGAAGACCCAGTACTTC. The chain couples TRBV28 to TRBJ2-5, with TRBD2 matching 7 bases. Looked up from germline, CDR1 is MDHEN and CDR2 is SYDVKM. After removal of 2 bases from V and 6 bases from J, the junction contained 6 bases not matched to a gene. This CDR3 region has 14 residues.

This clone was seen just once. The chain links TRBV28 to TRBJ1-1, with D possibly TRBD1 on 6 matching bases. The CDR3 extends over 15 amino acids. Looked up from germline, CDR1 is MDHEN and CDR2 is SYDVKM. With 5 bases removed from V and 8 bases from J, the gap between germline ends came to 21 bases. The CDR3 sequence: CASSPHRDSQSEAFF. For the CDR3, the DNA is TGTGCCAGCAGTCCCCACAGGGATTCCCAATCAGAAGCTTTCTTT.

The J gene is TRBJ1-1, the V gene TRBV28, with TRBD1 matching 7 bases. Germline CDR1 reads MDHEN; CDR2 reads SYDVKM. The CDR3 runs 16 residues. The J segment lost 7 bases and the V segment lost 3 bases, leaving 14 bases of the junction unmatched. The chain's CDR3 is CASSFPFGGGVGEAFF. The DNA for the CDR3 is TGTGCCAGCAGTTTCCCCTTTGGAGGGGGCGTTGGTGAAGCTTTCTTT. The variable domain in full, completed from reference TRBV28 and TRBJ1-1, reads DVKVTQSSRYLVKRTGEKVFLECVQDMDHENMFWYRQDPGLGLRLIYFSYDVKMKEKGDIPEGYSVSREKKERFSLILESASTNQTSMYLCASSFPFGGGVGEAFFGQGTRLTVV.

This chain connects TRBV7-8 to TRBJ1-5; unclear D gene. The CDR3 consists of 14 residues. Trimming took off 5 bases at V and 2 bases at J, with 10 bases between the two ends. From germline, CDR1 is SGHVS and CDR2 FQNEAQ. The CDR3 sequence: CASSPPEGNQPQHF. In DNA, the CDR3 is TGTGCCAGCAGCCCGCCCGAGGGCAATCAGCCCCAGCATTTT.

CDR3 amino acids: CASSLLQGATGELFF. For the CDR3, the DNA is TGTGCCAGCAGCTTACTACAGGGGGCCACCGGGGAGCTGTTTTTT. The chain carries TRBV7-2 and TRBJ2-2; 9 bases line up with TRBD1. Trimming removed 2 bases from V and 4 bases from J; junction bases left unmatched: 2. CDR1 and CDR2 from the germline V gene are SGHTA and FQGNSA. The CDR3 is 15 residues long.

The chain couples TRBV2 to TRBJ1-2; D possibly corresponds to TRBD1 (6 bases). V was pared by 5 bases and J by 8 bases, with 15 bases between. In germline, CDR1 is SNHLY, CDR2 FYNNEI. This CDR3 is 13 amino acids long. The DNA of the CDR3 is TGTGCCAGCAGTCAAACAGGGCGGATGGGCTACACCTTC. Protein sequence: CASSQTGRMGYTF.

In DNA form, the CDR3 reads TGTGCCAGCAGCGTAGGGTCAGGGTCCCTCAATGAGCAGTTCTTC. It yields the protein CASSVGSGSLNEQFF. The chain employs TRBV9 and TRBJ2-1; maybe TRBD1 (5 bases). In germline, CDR1 is SGDLS, CDR2 YYNGEE. The CDR3 is 15 residues long. Trimming took off 0 bases at V and 6 bases at J, with 13 bases between the two ends.

Written as DNA, the CDR3 is TGTGCCAGCAGCTTGGCGGGGACAAATATGAACACTGAAGCTTTCTTT. Encoded protein: CASSLAGTNMNTEAFF. J is TRBJ1-1 and V is TRBV5-6, with D possibly matching TRBD1 (6 bases). Germline V gene data show CDR1 as SGHDT and CDR2 as YYEEEE. The V end lost 0 bases, the J end lost 0 bases, and 12 bases lay between the germline ends. The CDR3 is 16 residues long.

The CDR3: CAWSLGTGDYEQYF. The CDR3 DNA follows: TGTGCCTGGAGTTTGGGGACTGGGGACTACGAGCAGTACTTC. The chain employs TRBV30 and TRBJ2-7, with D tentatively TRBD2 (6 bases). The V gene lost 2 bases and the J gene lost 3 bases, with 14 bases spanning the gap. Germline CDR1 is GTSNPN and CDR2 is SVGIG (reference sequence). The CDR3 length is 14 residues.

This clone was detected only a few times. The genes are TRBV28 and TRBJ2-7; 14 bases are a match to TRBD2. This CDR3 is 15 amino acids long. With 4 bases clipped from V and 7 bases from J, the junction kept 6 bases outside the gene matches. The germline V gene has CDR1 MDHEN and CDR2 SYDVKM. CDR3 sequence: CASSSPGLAGEEQYF. CDR3 bases: TGTGCCAGCAGTTCCCCGGGACTAGCGGGAGAGGAGCAGTACTTC.

The V call is TRBV6-5, the J call TRBJ2-5, with 11 bases aligning to TRBD1. V shed 6 bases and J 3 bases; nucleotides not matched to a gene: 6. The V gene's germline CDR1 is MNHEY and CDR2 SVGAGI. The CDR3 runs to 15 residues. DNA of the CDR3: TGTGCCAGCAGCCTCCGGGACAGGGGGAAAGAGACCCAGTACTTC. This translates into CASSLRDRGKETQYF.

The chain recombines TRBV28 with TRBJ2-5; 7 bases align to TRBD2. This CDR3 comprises 13 residues. Germline V gene lookup returns CDR1 MDHEN and CDR2 SYDVKM. V lost 4 bases and J lost 5; bases outside the gene matches: 4. The CDR3 sequence: CASSWGGDETQYF. Written as DNA, the CDR3 is TGTGCCAGCAGTTGGGGGGGTGATGAGACCCAGTACTTC.

The CDR3 nucleotides read TGTGCCAGCAGGGTGGGCAGGGGGGACACAGATACGCAGTATTTT. Translated, it gives CASRVGRGDTDTQYF. The J gene is TRBJ2-3, the V gene TRBV6-5, with a tentative D call TRBD1 (7 bases). Germline loops: CDR1 MNHEY, CDR2 SVGAGI. The CDR3 extends over 15 amino acids. Trimming stripped 6 bases from V and 2 bases from J, with 15 bases between.

CDR3 in amino acids: CASSQWTSGSNEQFF. CDR3 DNA sequence: TGTGCCAGCAGCCAATGGACTAGCGGGAGCAATGAGCAGTTCTTC. The V call is TRBV5-8, the J call TRBJ2-1, with TRBD2 matching 13 bases. Germline CDR1 reads SGHTS; CDR2 reads YDEGEE. This CDR3 contains 15 residues. The junction had 4 bases not matched to a gene; V was cut back by 4 bases and J by 6 bases.

In the case of this clone: At one end, the junction sequence differs from germline, possibly due to a read error. The V call is TRBV7-3, the J call TRBJ2-7, with D hard to call. The germline V gene encodes CDR1 SGHTA and CDR2 FQGTGA. The CDR3 loop spans 13 amino acids. The CDR3 DNA is TGTGCCAGCAGCTTAACGGCGGAACTGCCTTGGTTTTTC. Its translation: CASSLTAELPWFF.